The entry below gives a single TCR beta chain sequence along with its context. The sample comes from a study of shared clonotypes between healthy human individuals. Looking at the study overall: The study enrolled a couple of women and three men aged 18 to 49. CD4 naive and CD4 memory each took three plates per donor, while CD8 naive took two and CD8 memory one.

The CDR3 has 16 residues. Germline-derived CDR1 and CDR2 are LGHNA and YSLEER. The V segment lost 3 bases and the J segment 0 bases; nucleotides outside the gene matches: 6. TCRdb's table, derived via immunoSEQ multiplex PCR, lists solely in-frame clones and lacks some. The table shows about 680,000 clones, with about 90% occurring only once. CD45RO negativity and positive selection for CCR7 defined naive CD8 cells, a population that excluded terminally differentiated effector memory CD45RA+ cells. The donors were adults (healthy and HIV-negative) with no recent acute infections or vaccinations. The TCR comes from a man aged 25 to 45 in good health. The chain uses TRBV4-3 and TRBJ1-2, with 8 bases that match TRBD1. The sample comprised naive CD8+ T cells sorted from blood. This CDR3 reads CASSHLDRGANYGYTF. CDR3 nucleotides: TGCGCCAGCAGCCACCTCGACAGGGGTGCTAACTATGGCTACACCTTC.